This T cell receptor (beta chain) was recovered during a study of cytomegalovirus exposure and HLA in healthy donors. The primer mix had 60 Vbeta and 13 Jbeta primers. Sequenced by immunoSEQ multiplex PCR; TCRdb stores in-frame clones only, minus some. The repertoire holds under 200,000 clones, with 68% as singletons. CDR3 length equals 17 residues. After removal of 0 bases from V and 5 bases from J, the junction contained 7 bases not matched to a gene. Germline V CDR1 and CDR2: MGHRA, YSYEKL. The material sequenced was PBMCs. The sequence derives from a man aged 45-65 years in good health and CMV-seronegative. The V and J genes are TRBV4-1 and TRBJ2-2; 9 bases agree with TRBD2. The CDR3 DNA follows: TGCGCCAGCAGCCAAGATCGCGGGGGGGGGTTAACCGGGGAGCTGTTTTTT. Its protein is CASSQDRGGGLTGELFF.